Listed below are T cell receptor beta chains from one sample, sequenced in a study of T cell responses to AZD1222 COVID-19 vaccine. The repertoire was sequenced with immunoSEQ multiplex PCR; TCRdb's copy has only in-frame clones and lacks some. The data show about 140,000 clones, with over 75% seen just once and more than 3% held by the top ten. The sequences come from peripheral blood, collected on day 0 of AZD1222 vaccination. The receptors were gathered from an adult in good health. Both conserved end residues are part of each CDR3. A D gene is named only where the DNA matches it firmly. Clone size is not always given. Where it is, it says once, few, many or a class for expanded clones.

v_gene	d_gene	j_gene	abundance	CDR3aa	CDR3nt
TRBV3-1/TRBV3-2	-	TRBJ1-5	-	CASSQSGLGGSNQPQHF	TGTGCCAGCAGCCAATCAGGGCTGGGAGGGAGCAATCAGCCCCAGCATTTT
TRBV5-1	-	TRBJ2-7	-	CASSLYRGTYEQYF	TGCGCCAGCAGCTTGTATCGGGGAACCTACGAGCAGTACTTC
TRBV5-1	TRBD1	TRBJ1-2	-	CASSRQGYGYTF	TGCGCCAGCAGCCGACAGGGCTATGGCTACACCTTC
TRBV9	-	TRBJ1-1	-	CASSVEGRNTEAFF	TGTGCCAGCAGCGTAGAAGGGAGGAACACTGAAGCTTTCTTT
TRBV10-3	TRBD1	TRBJ2-7	-	CAISPRQGHSYEQYF	TGTGCCATCAGTCCAAGACAGGGTCACTCCTACGAGCAGTACTTC
TRBV4-1	-	TRBJ2-7	-	CASSQDPRGYEQYF	TGCGCCAGCAGCCAAGACCCTCGGGGCTACGAGCAGTACTTC
TRBV6-1	TRBD1	TRBJ1-2	-	CASSEAVTGYYTF	TGTGCCAGCAGTGAAGCAGTGACAGGGTACTACACCTTC
TRBV5-4	-	TRBJ1-3	once	CASSLGVSGNTIYF	TGTGCCAGCAGCTTGGGGGTCTCAGGAAACACCATATATTTT
TRBV19	-	TRBJ1-5	few	CASSIGGLNQPQHF	TGTGCCAGTAGTATAGGCGGGCTCAATCAGCCCCAGCATTTT
TRBV9	TRBD2	TRBJ2-2	-	CASSSRGLAGFTGELFF	TGTGCCAGCAGCTCCCGCGGACTAGCGGGTTTCACCGGGGAGCTGTTTTTT
TRBV6-5	-	TRBJ2-3	-	CASSYSTPGRRDTQYF	TGTGCCAGCAGTTACTCGACGCCAGGGCGCAGGGATACGCAGTATTTT
TRBV9	-	TRBJ1-4	-	CASSVGGLTNEKLFF	TGTGCCAGCAGCGTAGGAGGGTTGACTAATGAAAAACTGTTTTTT
TRBV30	-	TRBJ1-2	once	CAWSVNGQSYGYTF	TGTGCCTGGAGTGTAAATGGGCAGAGCTATGGCTACACCTTC
TRBV7-9	TRBD1	TRBJ2-2	-	CASSYITTGSGELFF	TGTGCCAGCAGCTACATCACGACAGGGTCGGGGGAGCTGTTTTTT
TRBV19	TRBD2	TRBJ2-3	-	CASLERGGPTDTQYF	TGTGCCAGCCTCGAGCGGGGGGGCCCCACAGATACGCAGTATTTT
TRBV4-1	-	TRBJ1-6	-	CASSQPRTVLLNSPLHF	TGCGCCAGCAGTCAACCACGGACTGTGTTATTGAATTCACCCCTCCACTTT
TRBV21-1	-	TRBJ1-2	-	CASSKEELTGINYGYTF	TGTGCCAGCAGCAAAGAGGAGTTGACAGGGATCAACTATGGCTACACCTTC
TRBV5-6	TRBD1	TRBJ2-1	-	CASSYPGQGTGNEQFF	TGTGCCAGCAGTTATCCGGGACAGGGCACCGGCAATGAGCAGTTCTTC
TRBV29-1	-	TRBJ1-4	-	CSAAGLVNEKLFF	TGCAGCGCGGCAGGACTCGTGAATGAAAAACTGTTTTTT
TRBV21-1	-	TRBJ1-5	-	CASRQRRGQGKHCGGQGLERAQHF	TGTGCCAGCAGGCAGCGACGGGGACAGGGGAAACATTGTGGGGGACAGGGTCTTGAAAGGGCCCAGCATTTT
TRBV6-5	TRBD1	TRBJ1-2	-	CASSPTGGVFGYTF	TGTGCCAGCAGCCCGACAGGGGGGGTGTTTGGCTACACCTTC
TRBV6-5	TRBD1	TRBJ1-2	-	CASSPGQGIGYTF	TGTGCCAGCAGTCCGGGACAGGGGATAGGCTACACCTTC